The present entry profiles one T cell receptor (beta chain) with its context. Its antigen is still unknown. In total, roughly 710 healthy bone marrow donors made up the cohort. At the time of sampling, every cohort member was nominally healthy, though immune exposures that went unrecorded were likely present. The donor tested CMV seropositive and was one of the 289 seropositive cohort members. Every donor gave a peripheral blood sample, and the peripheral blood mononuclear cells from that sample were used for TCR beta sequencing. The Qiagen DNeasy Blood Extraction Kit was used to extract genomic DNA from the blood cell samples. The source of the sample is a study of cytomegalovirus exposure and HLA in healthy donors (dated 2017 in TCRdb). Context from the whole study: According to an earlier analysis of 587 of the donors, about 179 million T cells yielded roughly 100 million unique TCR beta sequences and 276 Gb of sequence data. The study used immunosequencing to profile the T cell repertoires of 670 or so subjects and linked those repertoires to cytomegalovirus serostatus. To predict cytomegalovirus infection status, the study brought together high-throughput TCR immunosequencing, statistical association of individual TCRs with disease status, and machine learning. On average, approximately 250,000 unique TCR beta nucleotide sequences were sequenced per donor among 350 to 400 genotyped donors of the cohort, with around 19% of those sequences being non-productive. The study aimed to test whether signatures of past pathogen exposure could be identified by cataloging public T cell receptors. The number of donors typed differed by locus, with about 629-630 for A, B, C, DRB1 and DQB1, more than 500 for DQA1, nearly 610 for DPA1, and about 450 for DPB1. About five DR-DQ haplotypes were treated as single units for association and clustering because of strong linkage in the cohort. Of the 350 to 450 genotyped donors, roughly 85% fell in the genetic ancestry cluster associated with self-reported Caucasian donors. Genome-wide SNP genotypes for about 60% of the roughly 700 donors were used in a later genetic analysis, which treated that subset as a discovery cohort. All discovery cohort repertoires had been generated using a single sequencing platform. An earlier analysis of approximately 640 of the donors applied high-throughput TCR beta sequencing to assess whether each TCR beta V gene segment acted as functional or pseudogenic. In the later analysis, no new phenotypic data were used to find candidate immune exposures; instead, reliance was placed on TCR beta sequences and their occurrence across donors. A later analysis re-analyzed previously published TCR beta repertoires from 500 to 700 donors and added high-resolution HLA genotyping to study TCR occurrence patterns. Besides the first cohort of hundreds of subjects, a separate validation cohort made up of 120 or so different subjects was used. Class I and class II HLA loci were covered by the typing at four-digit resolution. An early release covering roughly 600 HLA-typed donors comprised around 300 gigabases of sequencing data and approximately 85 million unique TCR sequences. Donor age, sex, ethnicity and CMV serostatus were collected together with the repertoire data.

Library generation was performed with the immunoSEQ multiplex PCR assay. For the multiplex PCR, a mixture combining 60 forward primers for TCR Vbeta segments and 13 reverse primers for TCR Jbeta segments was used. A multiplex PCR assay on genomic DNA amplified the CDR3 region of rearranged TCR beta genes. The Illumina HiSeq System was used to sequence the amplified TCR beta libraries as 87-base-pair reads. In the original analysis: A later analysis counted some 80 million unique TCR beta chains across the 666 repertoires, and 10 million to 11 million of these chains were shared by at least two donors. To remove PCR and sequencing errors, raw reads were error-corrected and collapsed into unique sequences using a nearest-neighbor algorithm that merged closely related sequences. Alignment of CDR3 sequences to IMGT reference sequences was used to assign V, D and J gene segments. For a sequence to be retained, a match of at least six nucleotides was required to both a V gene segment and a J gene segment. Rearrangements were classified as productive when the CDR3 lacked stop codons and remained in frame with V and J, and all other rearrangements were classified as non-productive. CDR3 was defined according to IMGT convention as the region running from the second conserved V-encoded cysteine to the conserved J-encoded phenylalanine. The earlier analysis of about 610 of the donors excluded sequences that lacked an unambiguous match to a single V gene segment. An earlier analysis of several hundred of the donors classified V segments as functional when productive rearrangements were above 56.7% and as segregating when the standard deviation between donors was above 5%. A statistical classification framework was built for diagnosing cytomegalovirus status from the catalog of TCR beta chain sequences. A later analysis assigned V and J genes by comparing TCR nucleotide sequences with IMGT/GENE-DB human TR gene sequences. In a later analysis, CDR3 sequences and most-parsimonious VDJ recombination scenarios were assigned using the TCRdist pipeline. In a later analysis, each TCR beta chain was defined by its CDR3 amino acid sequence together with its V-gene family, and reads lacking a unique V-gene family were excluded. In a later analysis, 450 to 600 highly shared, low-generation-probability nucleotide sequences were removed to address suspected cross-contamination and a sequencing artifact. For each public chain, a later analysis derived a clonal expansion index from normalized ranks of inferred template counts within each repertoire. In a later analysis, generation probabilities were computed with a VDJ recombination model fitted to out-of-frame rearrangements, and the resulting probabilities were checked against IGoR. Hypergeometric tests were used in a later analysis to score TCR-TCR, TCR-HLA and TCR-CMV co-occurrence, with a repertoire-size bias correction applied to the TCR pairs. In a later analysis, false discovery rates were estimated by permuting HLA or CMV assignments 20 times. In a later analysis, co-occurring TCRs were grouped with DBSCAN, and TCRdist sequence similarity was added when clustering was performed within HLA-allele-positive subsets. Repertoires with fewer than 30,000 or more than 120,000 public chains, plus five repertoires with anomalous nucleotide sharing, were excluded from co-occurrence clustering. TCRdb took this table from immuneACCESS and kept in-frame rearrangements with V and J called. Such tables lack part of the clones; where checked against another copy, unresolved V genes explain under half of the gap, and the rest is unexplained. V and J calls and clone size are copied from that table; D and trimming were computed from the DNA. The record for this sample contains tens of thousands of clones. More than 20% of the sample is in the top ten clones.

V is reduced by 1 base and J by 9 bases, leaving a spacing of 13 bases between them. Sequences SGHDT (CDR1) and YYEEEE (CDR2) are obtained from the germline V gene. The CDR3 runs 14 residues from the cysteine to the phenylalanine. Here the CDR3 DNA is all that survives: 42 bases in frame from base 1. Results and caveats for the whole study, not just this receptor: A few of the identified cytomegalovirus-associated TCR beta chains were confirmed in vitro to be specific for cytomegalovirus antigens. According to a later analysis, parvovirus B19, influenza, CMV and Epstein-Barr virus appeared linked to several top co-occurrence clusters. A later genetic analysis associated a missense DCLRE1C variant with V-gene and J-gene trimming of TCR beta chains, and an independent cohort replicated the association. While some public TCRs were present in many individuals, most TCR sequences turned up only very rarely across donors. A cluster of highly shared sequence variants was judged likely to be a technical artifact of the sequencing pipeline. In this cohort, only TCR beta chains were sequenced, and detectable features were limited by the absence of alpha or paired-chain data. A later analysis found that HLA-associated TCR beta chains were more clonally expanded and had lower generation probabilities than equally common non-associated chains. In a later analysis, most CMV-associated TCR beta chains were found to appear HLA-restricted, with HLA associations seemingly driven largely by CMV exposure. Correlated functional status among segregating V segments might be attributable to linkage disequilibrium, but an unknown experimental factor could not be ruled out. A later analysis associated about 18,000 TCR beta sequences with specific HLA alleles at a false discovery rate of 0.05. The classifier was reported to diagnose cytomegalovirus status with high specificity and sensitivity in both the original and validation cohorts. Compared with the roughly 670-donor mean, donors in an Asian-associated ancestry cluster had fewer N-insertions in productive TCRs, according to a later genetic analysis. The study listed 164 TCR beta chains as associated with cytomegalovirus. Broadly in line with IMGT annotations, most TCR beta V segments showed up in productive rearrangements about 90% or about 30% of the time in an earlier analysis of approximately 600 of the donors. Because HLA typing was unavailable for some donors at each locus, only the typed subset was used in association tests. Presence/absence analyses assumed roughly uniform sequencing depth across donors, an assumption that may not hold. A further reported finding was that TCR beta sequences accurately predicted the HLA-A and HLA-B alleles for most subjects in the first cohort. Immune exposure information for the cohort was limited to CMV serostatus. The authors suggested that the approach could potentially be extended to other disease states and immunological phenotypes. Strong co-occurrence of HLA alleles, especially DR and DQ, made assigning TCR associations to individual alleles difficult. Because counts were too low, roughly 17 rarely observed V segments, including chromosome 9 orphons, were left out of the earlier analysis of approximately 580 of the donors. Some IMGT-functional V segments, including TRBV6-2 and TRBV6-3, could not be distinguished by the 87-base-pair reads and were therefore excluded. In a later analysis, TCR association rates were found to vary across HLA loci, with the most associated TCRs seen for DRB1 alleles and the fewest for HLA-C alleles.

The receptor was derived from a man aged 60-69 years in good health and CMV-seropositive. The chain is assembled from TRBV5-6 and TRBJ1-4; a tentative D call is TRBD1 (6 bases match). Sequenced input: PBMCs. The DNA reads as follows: TGTGCCAGCAGCTTGTATGCAGGGGAACAAAAACTGTTTTTT. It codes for CASSLYAGEQKLFF. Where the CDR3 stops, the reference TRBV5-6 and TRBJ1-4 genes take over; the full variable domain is DAGVTQSPTHLIKTRGQQVTLRCSPKSGHDTVSWYQQALGQGPQFIFQYYEEEERQRGNFPDRFSGHQFPNYSSELNVNALLLGDSALYLCASSLYAGEQKLFFGSGTQLSVL.